This T cell receptor beta chain is drawn from a study of T cells in pancreatic ductal adenocarcinoma. Study-level findings and limits: Tumor and blood clonality did not differ significantly, about 0.112 versus 0.072. Tumor samples had fewer productive templates and about 8-fold fewer unique clonotypes than blood. Results skew toward the minority of patients with early-stage disease. Tumors hold more CD45RO+ effector T cells, which may bias toward lower diversity.

This clone occurred once. Its antigen is as yet unknown. Surgery without prior neoadjuvant therapy was the treatment of the selected pancreatic ductal adenocarcinoma patients. Some clones are missing from TCRdb's copy, which holds only in-frame ones; the method was immunoSEQ multiplex PCR. The sample lists roughly 100,000 clones; 90% to 95% were seen once. The clonotype was recovered from a human donor with pancreatic ductal adenocarcinoma. What was sequenced was PBMCs.

The CDR3 loop reads CASSPTAGLGEKLFF. The CDR3 nucleotides read TGTGCCAGCAGTCCCACAGCGGGACTCGGGGAAAAACTGTTTTTT. The chain is built from TRBV28 and TRBJ1-4; tentatively, D is TRBD1 (5 bases). There are 15 residues in the CDR3. V was trimmed by 5 bases and J by 8 bases, leaving 18 bases between them. Germline V gene data show CDR1 as MDHEN and CDR2 as SYDVKM.